The 7 T cell receptor beta chains listed next were all sequenced from one sample in a study of blood T cell repertoires in COVID-19. Clones were read by immunoSEQ multiplex PCR, and TCRdb kept only the in-frame ones, dropping some. Among approximately 80,000 clones listed, roughly 83% were seen once. The specimen sequenced was peripheral blood. The receptors were sampled from a man aged 45-65 years with active COVID-19.

The V call is TRBV5-1, the J call TRBJ2-2, with D perhaps matching TRBD2 (7 bases). CDR1 is SGHRS, CDR2 YFSETQ, per germline. The CDR3 totals 15 residues. Between the trimmed V and J ends, which lost 2 bases and 4 bases, there was a span of 12 bases. The CDR3 coding sequence is TGCGCCAGCAGCTTCGCGGGGGCCGTCACCGGGGAGCTGTTTTTT. This codes for CASSFAGAVTGELFF. Complete variable domain (other parts from reference TRBV5-1 and TRBJ2-2): KAGVTQTPRYLIKTRGQQVTLSCSPISGHRSVSWYQQTPGQGLQFLFEYFSETQRNKGNFPGRFSGRQFSNSRSEMNVSTLELGDSALYLCASSFAGAVTGELFFGEGSRLTVL.

This chain uses TRBV10-3 with TRBJ2-7, with 7 bases that match TRBD1. The junction had 2 bases not matched to a gene; V was cut back by 6 bases and J by 0 bases. This CDR3 is built from 13 residues. CDR1 and CDR2 (germline): ENHRY, SYGVKD. The CDR3 protein is CAIRDRTSYEQYF. The CDR3 coding sequence is TGTGCCATCAGGGACAGGACCTCCTACGAGCAGTACTTC.

The J gene is TRBJ1-3, the V gene TRBV9; perhaps TRBD1 as D (6 bases). This CDR3 is 16 amino acids long. Germline V lookup: CDR1 SGDLS, CDR2 YYNGEE. V was shortened by 5 bases and J by 2 bases, with 17 bases between the two germline ends. The CDR3 region has the DNA TGTGCCAGCAGTCGCCTGACAGGCACAACTGGAAACACCATATATTTT. It encodes CASSRLTGTTGNTIYF.

This chain joins TRBV7-2 and TRBJ1-1, with a possible D match to TRBD1 (5 bases). This CDR3 spans 14 amino acids. Trimming took off 5 bases at V and 0 bases at J, with 10 bases between the two ends. Per germline, CDR1 SGHTA and CDR2 FQGNSA. CDR3 protein: CASSRRVMNTEAFF. As DNA, the CDR3 is TGTGCCAGCAGCCGCAGGGTCATGAACACTGAAGCTTTCTTT. Based on the CDR3 plus reference TRBV7-2 and TRBJ1-1, the full variable domain is GAGVSQSPSNKVTEKGKDVELRCDPISGHTALYWYRQSLGQGLEFLIYFQGNSAPDKSGLPSDRFSAERTGGSVSTLTIQRTQQEDSAVYLCASSRRVMNTEAFFGQGTRLTVV.

The J gene is TRBJ2-7, the V gene TRBV5-6; D is perhaps TRBD2 (5 bases). The CDR3 runs 13 residues. The V and J ends lost 0 bases and 3 bases respectively, with 7 bases between them. Per germline, CDR1 SGHDT and CDR2 YYEEEE. CDR3 DNA: TGTGCCAGCAGCTTGGGCGGGTACTACGAGCAGTACTTC. Translation gives CASSLGGYYEQYF.

The chain uses TRBV27 and TRBJ1-2, with TRBD1 as a possible D gene (6 bases). V was trimmed by 2 bases and J by 2 bases, leaving 9 bases between them. CDR3 length: 14 amino acids. Germline-derived CDR1 and CDR2 are MNHEY and SMNVEV (reference sequence). The CDR3 bases are TGTGCCAGCAGTTTAGGGGGCAGGAACTATGGCTACACCTTC. Its translation: CASSLGGRNYGYTF.

This chain connects TRBV5-1 to TRBJ2-4, with 9 bases lining up with TRBD1. V lost 5 bases to trimming and J lost 6 bases; unmatched junction nucleotides: 6. There are 14 residues in the CDR3. CDR1 and CDR2 from the germline V gene are SGHRS and YFSETQ. The CDR3 nucleotides read TGCGCCAGCAGAACAGGGGGCGCTGGAAACATTCAGTACTTC. Translated: CASRTGGAGNIQYF.